This TCR beta chain was identified in a study of blood T cell repertoires in COVID-19. Study at large: Material from acute and convalescent COVID-19 was sourced from the United States, Italy and Spain. T cells, B-cell-depleted T cells, or PBMCs provided the cDNA or gDNA that served as material.

The V end was cut by 3 bases, the J end by 3 bases, with 7 bases between. CDR3 size: 13 residues. Germline CDR1 reads SGDLS; CDR2 reads YYNGEE. In the authors' workflow: Nucleated cell number was recorded as an estimate derived from reference gene primer amplification. The data were produced by immunoSEQ multiplex PCR, yet TCRdb's version contains in-frame clones alone and is incomplete. The V and J calls and the clone size are those of that table, but D and trimming were determined from the DNA. The data show 150,000 to 200,000 clones, about 80% seen once. The receptor was derived from a man aged 55 to 70 with acute or convalescent COVID-19. Sequencing was done on a sample of peripheral blood. This chain connects TRBV9 to TRBJ1-5; D is perhaps TRBD1 (6 bases). CDR3 DNA: TGTGCCAGCAGCGCAGGGGACAATCAGCCCCAGCATTTT. This encodes CASSAGDNQPQHF.